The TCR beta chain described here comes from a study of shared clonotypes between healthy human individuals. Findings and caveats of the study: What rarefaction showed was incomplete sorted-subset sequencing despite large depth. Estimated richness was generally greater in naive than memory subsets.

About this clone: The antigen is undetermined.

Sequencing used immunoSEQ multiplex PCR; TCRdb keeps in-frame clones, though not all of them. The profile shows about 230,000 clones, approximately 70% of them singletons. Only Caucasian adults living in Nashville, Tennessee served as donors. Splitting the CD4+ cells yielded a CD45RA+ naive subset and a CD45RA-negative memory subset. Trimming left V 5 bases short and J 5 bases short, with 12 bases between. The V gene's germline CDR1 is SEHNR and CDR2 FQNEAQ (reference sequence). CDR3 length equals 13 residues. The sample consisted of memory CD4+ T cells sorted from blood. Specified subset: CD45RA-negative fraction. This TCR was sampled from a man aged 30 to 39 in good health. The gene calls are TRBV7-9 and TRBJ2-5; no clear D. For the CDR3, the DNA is TGTGCCAGCAGCCTGGACGGCCCGGAGACCCAGTACTTC. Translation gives CASSLDGPETQYF. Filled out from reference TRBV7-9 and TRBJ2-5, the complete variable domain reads DTGVSQNPRHKITKRGQNVTFRCDPISEHNRLYWYRQTLGQGPEFLTYFQNEAQLEKSRLLSDRFSAERPKGSFSTLEIQRTEQGDSAMYLCASSLDGPETQYFGPGTRLLVL.